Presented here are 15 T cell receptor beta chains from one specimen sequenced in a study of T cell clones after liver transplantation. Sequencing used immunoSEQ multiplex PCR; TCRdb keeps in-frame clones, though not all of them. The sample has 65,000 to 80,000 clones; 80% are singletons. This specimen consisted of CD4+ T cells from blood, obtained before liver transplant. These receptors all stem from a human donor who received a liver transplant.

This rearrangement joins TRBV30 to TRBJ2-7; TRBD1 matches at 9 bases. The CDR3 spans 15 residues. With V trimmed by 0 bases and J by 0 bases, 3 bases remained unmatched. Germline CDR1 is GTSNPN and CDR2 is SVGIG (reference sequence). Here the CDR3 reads CAWSVPGQGSYEQYF. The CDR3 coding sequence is TGTGCCTGGAGTGTACCGGGACAGGGCTCCTACGAGCAGTACTTC.

CDR3 region: CASSPGGGSNTEAFF. The CDR3 nucleotides are TGTGCCAGCTCCCCGGGTGGAGGGTCGAACACTGAAGCTTTCTTT. V usage is TRBV28 and J usage is TRBJ1-1; D gene ambiguous. The CDR3 loop spans 15 amino acids. V gave up 8 bases and J gave up 1 base, with 17 bases separating them. CDR1 is MDHEN, CDR2 SYDVKM, per germline.

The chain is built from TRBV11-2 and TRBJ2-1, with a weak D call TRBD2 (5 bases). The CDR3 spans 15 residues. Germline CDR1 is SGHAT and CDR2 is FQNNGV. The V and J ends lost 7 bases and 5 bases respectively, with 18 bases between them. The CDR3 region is CASTSTRLGNNEQFF. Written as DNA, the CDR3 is TGTGCCAGCACCTCAACTAGGTTAGGAAACAATGAGCAGTTCTTC. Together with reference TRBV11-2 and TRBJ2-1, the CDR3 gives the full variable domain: EAGVAQSPRYKIIEKRQSVAFWCNPISGHATLYWYQQILGQGPKLLIQFQNNGVVDDSQLPKDRFSAERLKGVDSTLKIQPAKLEDSAVYLCASTSTRLGNNEQFFGPGTRLTVL.

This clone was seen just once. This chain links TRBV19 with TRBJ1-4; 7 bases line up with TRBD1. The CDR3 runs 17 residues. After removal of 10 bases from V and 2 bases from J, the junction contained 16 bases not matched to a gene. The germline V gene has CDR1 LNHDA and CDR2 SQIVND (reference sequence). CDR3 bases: TGTGCCACCCGGTCAGGGGGAGCTCGTAAGACTAATGAAAAACTGTTTTTT. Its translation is CATRSGGARKTNEKLFF.

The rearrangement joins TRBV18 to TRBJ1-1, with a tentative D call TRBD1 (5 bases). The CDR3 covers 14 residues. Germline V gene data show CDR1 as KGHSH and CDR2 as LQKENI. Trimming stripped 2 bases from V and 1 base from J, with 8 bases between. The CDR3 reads CASSPSGGNTEAFF. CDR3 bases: TGTGCCAGCTCACCATCGGGGGGGAACACTGAAGCTTTCTTT.

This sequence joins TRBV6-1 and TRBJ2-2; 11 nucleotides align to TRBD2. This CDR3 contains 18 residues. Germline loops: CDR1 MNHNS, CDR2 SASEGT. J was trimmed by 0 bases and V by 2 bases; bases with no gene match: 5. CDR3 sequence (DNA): TGTGCCAGCAGTGAAAGACTAGCGGGGAACGCGAACACCGGGGAGCTGTTTTTT. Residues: CASSERLAGNANTGELFF.

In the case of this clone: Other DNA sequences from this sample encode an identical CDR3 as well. CDR3 sequence reads: CASSLGTVSYEQYF. The DNA for the CDR3 is TGTGCCAGCAGCCTCGGGACAGTCTCCTACGAGCAGTACTTC. V usage is TRBV7-9 and J usage is TRBJ2-7, with 7 bases that match TRBD1. CDR1 is SEHNR and CDR2 is FQNEAQ in the germline V gene (reference sequence). With V trimmed by 5 bases and J by 0 bases, 4 bases remained unmatched. The CDR3 sequence is 14 residues long.

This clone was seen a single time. The CDR3 loop reads CASSLGGTSGNTIYF. The CDR3 nucleotides read TGTGCCAGCAGTCTGGGTGGGACATCCGGAAACACCATATATTTT. This chain uses TRBV5-6 with TRBJ1-3; D is perhaps TRBD1 (6 bases). This CDR3 is built from 15 residues. The germline V gene encodes CDR1 SGHDT and CDR2 YYEEEE. The germline V and J ends were trimmed by 5 bases and 4 bases, with 16 bases remaining between them. The full variable domain, in which reference TRBV5-6 and TRBJ1-3 provide the parts outside the CDR3, is DAGVTQSPTHLIKTRGQQVTLRCSPKSGHDTVSWYQQALGQGPQFIFQYYEEEERQRGNFPDRFSGHQFPNYSSELNVNALLLGDSALYLCASSLGGTSGNTIYFGEGSWLTVV.

CDR3 in amino acids: CASRPGAGVSYNEQFF. The CDR3 bases are TGTGCCAGCAGGCCTGGGGCAGGGGTCTCCTACAATGAGCAGTTCTTC. The chain is built from TRBV7-2 and TRBJ2-1; D might be TRBD1 (6 bases). The V gene lost 6 bases and the J gene lost 0 bases, with 15 bases spanning the gap. CDR3 length: 16 amino acids. Germline V gives CDR1 SGHTA, CDR2 FQGNSA.

CDR3 protein: CASRPSSNQPQHF. CDR3 DNA sequence: TGTGCCAGCAGGCCGAGCTCCAATCAGCCCCAGCATTTT. This sequence joins TRBV6-6 and TRBJ1-5, with D unclear. V was pared by 6 bases and J by 3 bases, with 9 bases between. From germline, CDR1 is MNHNY and CDR2 SVGAGI (reference sequence). CDR3 length equals 13 residues.

The CDR3 DNA is TGTGCCAGCAGTGAAACAGGGGCCGGGAGGAACGAGCAGTACTTC. Translation gives CASSETGAGRNEQYF. This sequence joins TRBV6-1 and TRBJ2-7; D tentatively fits TRBD1 or TRBD2 (7 bases each). Trimming stripped 2 bases from V and 5 bases from J, with 16 bases between. Germline loops: CDR1 MNHNS, CDR2 SASEGT. CDR3 length equals 15 residues.

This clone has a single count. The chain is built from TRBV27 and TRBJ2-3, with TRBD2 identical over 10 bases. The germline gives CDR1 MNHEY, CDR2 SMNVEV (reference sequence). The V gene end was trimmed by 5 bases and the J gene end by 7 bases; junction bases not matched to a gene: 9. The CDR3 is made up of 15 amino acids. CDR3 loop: CASSPPSGGRNTQYF. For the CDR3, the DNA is TGTGCCAGCAGTCCCCCTAGCGGGGGACGGAATACGCAGTATTTT.

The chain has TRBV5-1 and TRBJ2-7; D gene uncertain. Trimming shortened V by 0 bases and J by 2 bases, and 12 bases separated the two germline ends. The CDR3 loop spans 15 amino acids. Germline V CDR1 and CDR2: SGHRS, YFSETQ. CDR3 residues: CASSLEVSIPYEQYF. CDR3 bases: TGCGCCAGCAGCTTGGAGGTCTCAATCCCCTACGAGCAGTACTTC.

CDR3: CASSPNQRNTEAFF. The CDR3 bases are TGTGCCAGCTCACCAAATCAACGGAACACTGAAGCTTTCTTT. The V and J genes are TRBV18 and TRBJ1-1; D unresolved. The V and J ends lost 2 bases and 1 base respectively, with 8 bases between them. CDR1 KGHSH and CDR2 LQKENI come from the germline V gene. CDR3 length: 14 amino acids.

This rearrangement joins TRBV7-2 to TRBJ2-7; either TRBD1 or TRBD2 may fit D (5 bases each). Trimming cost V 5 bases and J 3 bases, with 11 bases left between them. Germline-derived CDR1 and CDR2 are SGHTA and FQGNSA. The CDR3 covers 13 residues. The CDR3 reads CASSPRGGYEQYF. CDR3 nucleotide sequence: TGTGCCAGCAGCCCCCGGGGCGGCTACGAGCAGTACTTC.